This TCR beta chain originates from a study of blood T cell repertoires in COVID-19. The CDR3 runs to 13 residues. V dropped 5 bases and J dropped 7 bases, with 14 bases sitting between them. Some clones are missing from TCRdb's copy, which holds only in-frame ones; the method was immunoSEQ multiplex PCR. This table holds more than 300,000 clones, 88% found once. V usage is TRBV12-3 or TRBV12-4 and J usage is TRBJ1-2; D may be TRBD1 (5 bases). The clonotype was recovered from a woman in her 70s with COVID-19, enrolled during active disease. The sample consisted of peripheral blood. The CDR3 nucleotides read TGTGCCAGCAGTAGGGGTCCCGGCTTTGGCTACACCTTC. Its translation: CASSRGPGFGYTF.